The 2 T cell receptor beta chains reported below all come from one sample, sequenced in a study of T cells after yellow fever vaccination. In TCRdb, the 5' RACE reads were re-called with MiXCR into one record per CDR3 protein. The sample lists about 630,000 distinct CDR3 sequences, 12% seen once, with just under 15% in the top ten. The sequencing used PBMCs, collected on the day of the yellow fever booster vaccination. Source of these receptors: a man aged 25-45 years who received the YFV17D yellow fever vaccine.

The gene calls are TRBV27 and TRBJ2-7, with a possible D match to TRBD2 (6 bases). The CDR3 spans 16 residues. The germline CDR1 and CDR2 sequences are MNHEY and SMNVEV (reference sequence). The V end lost 2 bases, the J end lost 0 bases, and 14 bases lay between the germline ends. CDR3 residues: CASSLEVGGTSYEQYF. CDR3 sequence (DNA): TGTGCCAGCAGTTTAGAGGTGGGCGGGACCTCCTACGAGCAGTACTTC.

The chain employs TRBV6-5 and TRBJ1-4, with 8 bases aligning to TRBD1. CDR1 MNHEY and CDR2 SVGAGI come from the germline V gene. Germline trimming cut 2 bases from V and 11 bases from J; bases unmatched to any gene: 7. The CDR3 consists of 14 residues. The CDR3 DNA sequence: TGTGCCAGCAGTTACGGACAGGGTTTCGGGAAACTGTTTTTT. Its protein is CASSYGQGFGKLFF.